This T cell receptor beta chain stems from a study of blood T cell repertoires in COVID-19. Assignments of participants to cohorts depended upon their own reported clinical history. As originally analysed: Amplifying reference gene primers gave estimates of nucleated cell counts. TCRdb keeps only in-frame clones here, not all; method: immunoSEQ multiplex PCR. From that table come the V and J calls and clone size; the DNA was used to work out D and trimming. The sample shows a few hundred thousand clones, around 85% of them seen only once. The V and J ends lost 0 bases and 6 bases respectively, with 17 bases between them. This CDR3 has 17 residues. CDR1 is KGHSH and CDR2 is LQKENI in the germline V gene.

The specimen was PBMCs or T cells enriched from blood (not recorded which). The source is a woman in her forties or fifties who had recovered from COVID-19. The chain links TRBV18 to TRBJ2-2; D is unclear. In DNA form, the CDR3 reads TGTGCCAGCTCACCACCCGACTTTGGGTTCGAGCCCGGGGAGCTGTTTTTT. Translation: CASSPPDFGFEPGELFF.